Presented here are 26 T cell receptor beta chains from one specimen sequenced in a study of blood T cell repertoires in COVID-19. Repertoires were generated with immunoSEQ multiplex PCR, while TCRdb's copy carries only in-frame clones and drops some. The repertoire includes about 120,000 clones, more than 65% of them detected once, and approximately 1.5% sits in the top ten. The sample comprised peripheral blood. These receptors originate from a man aged 45-60 years with acute or convalescent COVID-19.

The CDR3 loop is CASRQTANEKLFF. Here the CDR3 DNA reads TGCGCCAGCAGGCAGACAGCTAATGAAAAACTGTTTTTT. The chain links TRBV5-1 to TRBJ1-4; D possibly corresponds to TRBD1 (5 bases). Per germline, CDR1 SGHRS and CDR2 YFSETQ. V was pared by 5 bases and J by 3 bases, with 8 bases between. The CDR3 has 13 amino acids. The whole variable domain, filled in from reference TRBV5-1 and TRBJ1-4, reads KAGVTQTPRYLIKTRGQQVTLSCSPISGHRSVSWYQQTPGQGLQFLFEYFSETQRNKGNFPGRFSGRQFSNSRSEMNVSTLELGDSALYLCASRQTANEKLFFGSGTQLSVL.

The J gene is TRBJ2-5, the V gene TRBV4-1, with D possibly being TRBD1 (6 bases). With 4 bases removed from V and 4 bases from J, the gap between germline ends came to 10 bases. The CDR3 extends over 13 amino acids. Germline V lookup: CDR1 MGHRA, CDR2 YSYEKL. CDR3 nucleotides: TGCGCCAGCAGCCTACAGGGTCGAGAGACCCAGTACTTC. As protein: CASSLQGRETQYF.

This rearrangement joins TRBV7-6 to TRBJ1-2; perhaps TRBD1 as D (5 bases). The germline V gene encodes CDR1 SGHVS and CDR2 FNYEAQ. CDR3 length: 13 amino acids. The ends were cut back, 5 bases at V and 3 bases at J, with 10 bases in the middle. CDR3 region: CASSPGLHYGYTF. In DNA form, the CDR3 reads TGTGCCAGCAGCCCGGGACTCCACTATGGCTACACCTTC.

The rearrangement joins TRBV19 to TRBJ2-1; maybe TRBD2 (7 bases). The CDR3 has 15 residues. Trimming pared 1 base from V and 6 bases from J, leaving 13 bases between. Germline V gene data show CDR1 as LNHDA and CDR2 as SQIVND (reference sequence). The CDR3 DNA reads as TGTGCCAGTAGTATAGGCGGGGGCCTTCCCAATGAGCAGTTCTTC. This sequence encodes CASSIGGGLPNEQFF.

This sequence joins TRBV2 and TRBJ2-3, with 11 bases fitting TRBD1. The CDR3 has 14 amino acids. V gave up 7 bases and J gave up 6 bases; unmatched junction bases: 6. Germline V gives CDR1 SNHLY, CDR2 FYNNEI. CDR3 region: CASIGQGAGDTQYF. CDR3 bases: TGTGCCAGCATTGGACAGGGGGCAGGGGATACGCAGTATTTT.

The rearrangement uses TRBV3-1 (or the pseudogene TRBV3-2) and TRBJ2-4; D not resolved. Deletions cut 6 bases from V and 9 bases from J, with 9 bases between. The CDR3 totals 11 residues. The V gene's germline CDR1 is LGHDT and CDR2 YNNKEL (reference sequence). The CDR3 DNA sequence: TGTGCCAGCAGTAATGGCGGCATTCAGTACTTC. This codes for CASSNGGIQYF.

The chain couples TRBV6-5 to TRBJ1-6; 9 bases fit TRBD1. Germline V gene data show CDR1 as MNHEY and CDR2 as SVGAGI. After removal of 6 bases from V and 9 bases from J, the junction contained 6 bases not matched to a gene. CDR3 length equals 14 residues. The CDR3 DNA reads TGTGCCAGCAGCCCGGACAGGGGAAGTTCACCCCTCCACTTT. Translated, it gives CASSPDRGSSPLHF.

The rearrangement uses TRBV6-2 or TRBV6-3 and TRBJ2-3, with 9 bases identical to TRBD2. Germline V gene lookup returns CDR1 MNHEY and CDR2 SVGEGT. The ends lost 2 bases at V and 8 bases at J; junction bases unmatched: 11. The CDR3 covers 16 residues. CDR3 DNA sequence: TGTGCCAGCAGTTACGGCGGCGGGGGGGCTTCTCGTACGCAGTATTTT. Translated: CASSYGGGGASRTQYF.

This chain connects TRBV5-1 to TRBJ2-1; 10 positions match TRBD1. The V gene end was trimmed by 0 bases and the J gene end by 4 bases; junction bases not matched to a gene: 1. Germline CDR1 is SGHRS and CDR2 is YFSETQ. The CDR3 is 15 residues long. CDR3 amino acids: CASSLGDRGYNEQFF. In DNA, the CDR3 is TGCGCCAGCAGCTTGGGGGACAGGGGATACAATGAGCAGTTCTTC.

This chain connects TRBV9 to TRBJ2-7; the match to TRBD1 covers 8 bases. V lost 4 bases and J lost 2; bases outside the gene matches: 5. The CDR3 loop spans 14 amino acids. Germline CDR1 and CDR2: SGDLS and YYNGEE. The CDR3 region is CASSLYRGTYEQYV. The DNA of the CDR3 is TGTGCCAGCAGCTTATACAGGGGGACCTACGAGCAGTACGTC.

V usage is TRBV5-1 and J usage is TRBJ2-3; 7 bases are shared with TRBD2. J was trimmed by 5 bases and V by 0 bases; bases with no gene match: 9. From germline, CDR1 is SGHRS and CDR2 YFSETQ. The CDR3 covers 16 residues. The CDR3 DNA is TGCGCCAGCAGCTTGGACGGCGGGGGAGCGGGAGATACGCAGTATTTT. It specifies CASSLDGGGAGDTQYF. Together with reference TRBV5-1 and TRBJ2-3, the CDR3 gives the full variable domain: KAGVTQTPRYLIKTRGQQVTLSCSPISGHRSVSWYQQTPGQGLQFLFEYFSETQRNKGNFPGRFSGRQFSNSRSEMNVSTLELGDSALYLCASSLDGGGAGDTQYFGPGTRLTVL.

The J gene is TRBJ2-2, the V gene TRBV4-1; D ambiguous. The germline gives CDR1 MGHRA, CDR2 YSYEKL. This CDR3 is built from 16 residues. V lost 4 bases and J 4 bases, leaving 16 bases between the germline ends. DNA of the CDR3: TGCGCCAGCAGCCTGGCCCCTGGAAGAGGCACCGGGGAGCTGTTTTTT. Protein product: CASSLAPGRGTGELFF.

This clone was detected once. V is TRBV10-3 and J is TRBJ1-5; no firm D call. The V end lost 6 bases, the J end lost 1 base, and 13 bases lay between the germline ends. Germline V gene lookup returns CDR1 ENHRY and CDR2 SYGVKD. The CDR3 spans 15 residues. CDR3 nucleotide sequence: TGTGCCATCAGGGAGGAGGGAGGGAGCAATCAGCCCCAGCATTTT. As protein: CAIREEGGSNQPQHF.

The chain employs TRBV19 and TRBJ1-6; D may be TRBD1 (6 bases). This CDR3 has 15 residues. V was shortened by 5 bases and J by 8 bases, with 16 bases between the two germline ends. CDR1 and CDR2 from the germline V gene are LNHDA and SQIVND (reference sequence). This CDR3 is CASSSWGGGHSPLHF. The CDR3 DNA reads TGTGCCAGTAGTTCCTGGGGAGGGGGTCATTCACCCCTCCACTTT.

This clone was seen more than once but under ten times. This rearrangement joins TRBV5-1 to TRBJ1-1; TRBD1 agrees at 9 bases. The V segment lost 6 bases and the J segment 1 base; nucleotides outside the gene matches: 4. The length of the CDR3 is 14 residues. Germline loops: CDR1 SGHRS, CDR2 YFSETQ. CDR3 sequence (DNA): TGCGCCAGCAACAGGGGGCGCGAGAACACTGAAGCTTTCTTT. Translation: CASNRGRENTEAFF.

The chain links TRBV7-9 to TRBJ1-1, with TRBD1 matching over 8 bases. V lost 1 base to trimming and J lost 9 bases; unmatched junction nucleotides: 4. The CDR3 is 13 residues long. Germline values: CDR1 SEHNR, CDR2 FQNEAQ (reference sequence). CDR3 loop: CASSLDTGGKAFF. The CDR3 coding sequence is TGTGCCAGCAGCTTAGATACAGGGGGGAAAGCTTTCTTT. The entire variable domain, with the rest obtained from reference TRBV7-9 and TRBJ1-1, is as follows: DTGVSQNPRHKITKRGQNVTFRCDPISEHNRLYWYRQTLGQGPEFLTYFQNEAQLEKSRLLSDRFSAERPKGSFSTLEIQRTEQGDSAMYLCASSLDTGGKAFFGQGTRLTVV.

This clone has only a few counts. The rearrangement joins TRBV6-1 to TRBJ2-3; 8 bases align to TRBD2. The CDR3 totals 15 residues. Germline assignment: CDR1 MNHNS and CDR2 SASEGT. With V trimmed by 3 bases and J by 3 bases, 5 bases remained unmatched. The CDR3 DNA reads TGTGCCAGCAGTGACCCGGGGGGGCGGACAGATACGCAGTATTTT. Translation: CASSDPGGRTDTQYF.

This clone came up a few times. The rearrangement uses TRBV7-9 and TRBJ1-4; TRBD1 agrees at 8 bases. CDR1 and CDR2 from the germline V gene are SEHNR and FQNEAQ (reference sequence). V dropped 1 base and J dropped 10; count of bases not matched to a gene: 8. The CDR3 has 15 amino acids. The CDR3 here is CASSLDAGGMGKLFF. CDR3 nucleotides: TGTGCCAGCAGCTTAGACGCAGGGGGCATGGGAAAACTGTTTTTT.

The rearrangement joins TRBV9 to TRBJ2-1, with D possibly TRBD1 on 6 matching bases. V dropped 3 bases and J dropped 7 bases, with 20 bases sitting between them. The CDR3 is 16 amino acids. The V gene's germline CDR1 is SGDLS and CDR2 YYNGEE. CDR3 DNA: TGTGCCAGCAGCGATAGTGGGGGCCCGCAGGGGAATGAGCAGTTCTTC. This translates into CASSDSGGPQGNEQFF.

The chain employs TRBV5-5 and TRBJ1-5, with a weak D call TRBD1 (6 bases). This CDR3 is 16 amino acids long. Germline loops: CDR1 SGHKS, CDR2 YYEKEE (reference sequence). V lost 2 bases and J 3 bases, leaving 15 bases between the germline ends. The CDR3 DNA is TGTGCCAGCAGCTTCAAAACAGGGAATAACAATCAGCCCCAGCATTTT. Residues: CASSFKTGNNNQPQHF.

The V call is TRBV11-2, the J call TRBJ1-1, with D possibly matching TRBD1 (6 bases). Looked up from germline, CDR1 is SGHAT and CDR2 is FQNNGV. The V gene lost 5 bases and the J gene lost 10 bases, with 23 bases spanning the gap. The CDR3 length is 15 residues. As DNA, the CDR3 is TGTGCCAGCAGCCCTCAGGGGCCGTGGGGAGAGGCAGCTTTCTTT. Translation gives CASSPQGPWGEAAFF.

The chain carries TRBV7-2 and TRBJ2-3; a possible D gene is TRBD2 (5 bases). The CDR3 is 12 residues long. Germline assignment: CDR1 SGHTA and CDR2 FQGNSA. V lost 6 bases, J lost 7 bases, and 11 bases lay in between. In DNA form, the CDR3 reads TGTGCCAGCAGTTGGACGGGAAATACGCAGTATTTT. Translation: CASSWTGNTQYF. Using reference TRBV7-2 and TRBJ2-3 for the parts outside the CDR3, the full variable domain is GAGVSQSPSNKVTEKGKDVELRCDPISGHTALYWYRQSLGQGLEFLIYFQGNSAPDKSGLPSDRFSAERTGGSVSTLTIQRTQQEDSAVYLCASSWTGNTQYFGPGTRLTVL.

This clone showed up just once. The chain recombines TRBV4-1 with TRBJ2-5, with D unresolved. This CDR3 spans 16 amino acids. V lost 0 bases, J lost 7 bases, and 18 bases lay in between. The V gene's germline CDR1 is MGHRA and CDR2 YSYEKL. This CDR3 reads CASSQEDFAASGTQYF. In DNA form, the CDR3 reads TGCGCCAGCAGCCAAGAAGATTTCGCGGCCTCTGGGACCCAGTACTTC.

The chain employs TRBV4-1 and TRBJ1-2; 9 bases match TRBD1. Looked up from germline, CDR1 is MGHRA and CDR2 is YSYEKL. The CDR3 is 16 amino acids. Trimming removed 1 base from V and 8 bases from J; junction bases left unmatched: 11. Written as DNA, the CDR3 is TGCGCCAGCAGCCAAGTAGGGACAGGGAGTAGAGGCGGCTACACCTTC. Translated: CASSQVGTGSRGGYTF.

This chain joins TRBV29-1 and TRBJ1-2, with 8 nucleotides matching TRBD1. Unmatched junction bases numbered 4, after V lost 7 bases and J lost 6 bases. This CDR3 region has 11 residues. Per the germline V gene, CDR1 is SQVTM and CDR2 is ANQGSEA. The chain's CDR3 is CSAIQGDGYTF. The CDR3 DNA reads as TGCAGCGCCATACAGGGGGATGGCTACACCTTC.

V gene TRBV5-6 combines with J gene TRBJ1-2; tentative D call: TRBD1 (5 bases). With 1 base removed from V and 3 bases from J, the gap between germline ends came to 13 bases. CDR3 length: 15 amino acids. Germline lookup yields CDR1 SGHDT and CDR2 YYEEEE. The CDR3 reads CASSLLQDNYYGYTF. In DNA, the CDR3 is TGTGCCAGCAGCTTGTTACAGGACAACTACTATGGCTACACCTTC.